The present T cell receptor (beta chain) was sequenced within a study of T cell changes during pregnancy in multiple sclerosis. CDR1 and CDR2 from the germline V gene are ENHRY and SYGVKD. Trimming cost V 11 bases and J 7 bases; bases outside gene matches: 4. The CDR3 contains 13 residues. Some clones are missing from TCRdb's copy, which holds only in-frame ones; the method was immunoSEQ multiplex PCR. Of about 75,000 clones listed, 94% are singletons. The chain combines TRBV10-3 with TRBJ2-1, with TRBD2 matching over 14 bases. Sequencing used CD4+ T cells from peripheral blood mononuclear cells, obtained after pregnancy. This clonotype was sampled from a female donor with multiple sclerosis, enrolled in a pregnancy study. The DNA for the CDR3 is TGTGCCGTGGGACTAGCGGGAGTAAATGAGCAGTTCTTC. It translates to CAVGLAGVNEQFF.